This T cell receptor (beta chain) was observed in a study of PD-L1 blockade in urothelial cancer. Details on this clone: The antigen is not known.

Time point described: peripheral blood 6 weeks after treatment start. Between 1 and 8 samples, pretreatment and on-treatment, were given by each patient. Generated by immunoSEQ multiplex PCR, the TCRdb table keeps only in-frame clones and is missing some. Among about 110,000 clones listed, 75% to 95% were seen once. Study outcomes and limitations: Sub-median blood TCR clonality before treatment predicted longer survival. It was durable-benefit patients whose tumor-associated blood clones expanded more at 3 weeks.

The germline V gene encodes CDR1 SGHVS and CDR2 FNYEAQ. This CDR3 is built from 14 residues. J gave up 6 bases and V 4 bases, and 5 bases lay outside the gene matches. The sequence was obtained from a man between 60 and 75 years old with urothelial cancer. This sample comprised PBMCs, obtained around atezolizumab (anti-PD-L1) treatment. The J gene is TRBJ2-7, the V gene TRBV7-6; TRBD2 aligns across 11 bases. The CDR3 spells CASSSVAGGLEQYF. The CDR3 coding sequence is TGTGCCAGCAGCTCTGTAGCGGGAGGGCTCGAGCAGTACTTC.